The T cell receptor beta chain under discussion was sequenced for a study of early T cells in non-severe SARS-CoV-2 infection (dated by TCRdb to the early 2020s). With respect to the entire study: TCR sequencing used bulk RNA from unsorted whole blood, so alpha and beta chains could not be paired.

At the junction V is shortened by 6 bases and J by 1 base; bases outside the gene matches: 5. The germline V gene encodes CDR1 DFQATT and CDR2 SNEGSKA (reference sequence). Spanning cysteine to phenylalanine, the CDR3 consists of 13 amino acids. Of all the DNA, just the CDR3 is kept, 39 bases in frame from base 1. What the work shows at the level of the full study, not this receptor alone: VDJdb matching was skewed toward anti-spike CD8 responses, so virus-specific expansions were likely underestimated and private and CD4 specificities were missed.

In regard to this clonotype: It has no known antigen specificity. Base qualities were left out, and no much larger clone turns up one base away.

Library creation used 5' RACE. These reads were obtained on a NextSeq 500. The TCR library protocol attached unique molecular identifiers to individual cDNA molecules to correct for sequencing error and PCR bias. Both TCR alpha and beta chains were sequenced, and tight co-correlation was observed between alpha and beta sequence abundances in each sample. As for the original processing: V gene, J gene and CDR3 annotation of TCR sequences was performed with Decombinator V4. Expanded TCRs were defined as changing significantly between any two time points under a Poisson model with p below 0.0001. TCR abundances were normalised to the total number of TCRs sequenced per sample and expressed as counts per million. TRAV1-2 paired with TRAJ12, TRAJ20 or TRAJ33 defined MAIT TCRs, while TRAV10 paired with TRAJ18 defined iNKT TCRs. VDJdb, accessed 1 November 2021, was searched for CMV, EBV and SARS-CoV-2 annotated TCRs, excluding TCRs annotated for multiple antigens. TCRdb trimmed public reads at Q25 via fastp, called clones via MiXCR and kept in-frame beta chains. Rows with one shared CDR3 protein collapse into an entry with the most common genes and DNA. The authors' filters were not applied to this entry. This sample is represented by 70,000 or so distinct CDR3 sequences; under 15% of them were singletons. Roughly 1.2% of the sample is held by the ten biggest clonotypes.

This was a case-control study nested in a cohort of healthcare workers in London, UK, who had nasopharyngeal swab PCR tests and blood samples taken every week. Between 23 and 31 March 2020, the week of the UK lockdown, healthcare workers were enrolled and then followed up weekly for as long as 16 weeks. The chain links TRBV20-1 with TRBJ2-7; TRBD1 agrees with 8 junctional bases. Source material: whole blood. This receptor was taken from an adult who was a healthcare worker with PCR-confirmed SARS-CoV-2 infection or an uninfected control (not recorded which). The sequence in DNA is TGCAGTGCGTCGGGACAGGAGTCCTACGAGCAGTACTTC. Its protein product is CSASGQESYEQYF.